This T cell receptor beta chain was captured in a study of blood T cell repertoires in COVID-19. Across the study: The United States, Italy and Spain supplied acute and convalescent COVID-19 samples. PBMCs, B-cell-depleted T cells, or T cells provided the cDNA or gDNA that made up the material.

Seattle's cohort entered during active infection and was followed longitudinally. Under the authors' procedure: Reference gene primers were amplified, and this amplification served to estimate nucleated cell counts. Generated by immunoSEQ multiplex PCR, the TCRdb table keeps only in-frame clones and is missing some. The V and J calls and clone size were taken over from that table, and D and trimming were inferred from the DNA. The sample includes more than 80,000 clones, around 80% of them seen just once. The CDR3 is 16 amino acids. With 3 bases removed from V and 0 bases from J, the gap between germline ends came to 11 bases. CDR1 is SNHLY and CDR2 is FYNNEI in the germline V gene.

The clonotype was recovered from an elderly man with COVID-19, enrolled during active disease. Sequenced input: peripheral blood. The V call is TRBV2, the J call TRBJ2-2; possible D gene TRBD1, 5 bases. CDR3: CASSDNRPSNTGELFF. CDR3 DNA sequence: TGTGCCAGCAGTGATAACAGGCCATCGAACACCGGGGAGCTGTTTTTT.